What follows describes a single T cell receptor (beta chain). The antigen is not known. This sample was taken from a study of cytotoxic CD8 clonotypes in ibrutinib-treated CLL. At the level of the study: Enrolment comprised around 11 relapsed/refractory and about 16 treatment-naive patients; some 18 were IGHV unmutated. Among patients, 24 responded partially and 2 completely; 14 then stayed remitted and some twelve progressed after median roughly 73 months. Findings and caveats of the study: Clonality (at baseline) was higher than in age-matched healthy donors and tracked circulating CD8+ T-cell counts.

Measured with immunoSEQ multiplex PCR; TCRdb has only the in-frame clones, and not every one. The sample has about 50,000 clones, around four fifths seen once. This specimen consisted of PBMCs, obtained after 24 months of ibrutinib treatment. The source is a human donor with chronic lymphocytic leukemia.

The DNA for the CDR3 is TGTGCCAGTACCTGGGACCAATATAGCAATCAGCCCCAGCATTTT. This sequence encodes CASTWDQYSNQPQHF. The chain has TRBV19 and TRBJ1-5; perhaps TRBD1 as D (5 bases). The V end was cut by 7 bases, the J end by 0 bases, with 13 bases between. Germline CDR1 LNHDA, CDR2 SQIVND (reference sequence). CDR3 length equals 15 residues.